This TCR beta chain was captured by sequencing in a study of blood T cell repertoires in COVID-19. The repertoire was sequenced with immunoSEQ multiplex PCR; TCRdb's copy has only in-frame clones and lacks some. This table has about 300,000 clones, 89% appearing once. The CDR3 is 14 residues long. V dropped 0 bases and J dropped 6 bases, with 10 bases sitting between them. Germline V gene sequence: CDR1 SGDLS, CDR2 YYNGEE. This TCR was sampled from a woman between 50 and 59 years old who had been exposed to COVID-19. The chain combines TRBV9 with TRBJ1-5, with D uncertain. Material for sequencing was PBMCs or T cells enriched from blood (not recorded which). The CDR3: CASSVGGSGQPQHF. The CDR3 nucleotides read TGTGCCAGCAGCGTAGGCGGGTCTGGTCAGCCCCAGCATTTT.